This T cell receptor beta chain comes out of a study of PD-L1 blockade in urothelial cancer. At the level of the study: Patients took up atezolizumab in the mid-2010s at 1,200 mg intravenously every 3 weeks. Specimens of blood held a median count of approximately 150,000 T cells. Blood was tested 3 weeks (second dose) and 6 weeks into treatment. General observations from the study: It was durable-benefit patients whose tumor-associated blood clones expanded more at 3 weeks.

Only in-frame clones appear in the TCRdb table, and some are missing; sequencing was by immunoSEQ multiplex PCR. The table shows tens of thousands of clones, with more than 85% occurring only once. Time point described: peripheral blood 6 weeks after treatment start. From germline, CDR1 is LNHDA and CDR2 SQIVND (reference sequence). V lost 3 bases, J lost 0 bases, and 5 bases stayed unmatched. CDR3 length: 17 residues. With regard to this clone: Its antigen is still unknown.

The sequence was obtained from a woman aged 80 or older with urothelial cancer. The V call is TRBV19, the J call TRBJ2-7; 13 bases line up with TRBD2. Sample: PBMCs, taken around atezolizumab (anti-PD-L1) treatment. CDR3 sequence reads: CASSIGLAGASSYEQYF. Here the CDR3 DNA reads TGTGCCAGTAGTATCGGACTAGCGGGGGCTAGCTCCTACGAGCAGTACTTC.